This T cell receptor (beta chain) was identified during a study of blood T cell repertoires in COVID-19 (dated by TCRdb to about 2020). Broadly, across the study: Samples from collaborators originated in the United States, Italy and Spain and spanned both the acute and convalescent phases of COVID-19. The prospective study material was composed of cDNA or gDNA derived from T cells, B-cell-depleted T cells, or PBMCs. HLA class I and class II types, where available, came from metadata supplied by the sample provider rather than from assay-based typing. Sample metadata almost always included a de-identified subject ID, COVID-19 status, age in years and sex. The repertoires were made available in a free public database intended to serve as a resource for research on the immune response to SARS-CoV-2. The samples were drawn from two sources: the first 160 participants of the ongoing ImmuneRACE study, and 950 to 1,500 subjects contributed by 6 global collaborators. Deeply sampled blood TCRbeta repertoires from subjects exposed to, actively infected with, or recovered from COVID-19 were included in the dataset.

Including the terminal cysteine and phenylalanine, the CDR3 comprises 13 residues. This entry keeps only the CDR3 DNA: 39 bases, framed from base 1. Taken from the germline V gene, the CDR1 and CDR2 loops are MNHEY and SVGAGI. V was cut back by 6 bases and J by 1 base, leaving a gap of 10 bases between them. TCRbeta CDR3 regions were amplified from genomic DNA by means of the immunoSEQ Assay, a bias-controlled multiplex PCR. In the original analysis: The number of nucleated cells in each sample was estimated by amplification of reference gene primers within the assay. To quantify the absolute abundance of each unique TCRbeta CDR3 rearrangement, sequence reads were collapsed and filtered. Productive Simpson clonality was computed per sample as the square root of Simpson's diversity index over productive rearrangements. This immuneACCESS table, as held by TCRdb, lists in-frame sequences with V and J called but not all clones. Of the missing ones, under half trace to an unresolved V gene in checked studies; the others have no known cause. The V and J calls and clone size come from that table; D and trimming were worked out from the DNA. This sample holds some 250,000 clones; less than 90% were observed only once. Together, the top ten hold roughly 2% of the sample.

Paper-wide results and their limitations: How much clinical and demographic metadata was included differed by source and by participant, and the metadata was provided uncurated.

The collaborating institutions used their own protocols to collect whole blood in K2EDTA tubes. Collaborator samples were shipped for TCRbeta analysis as frozen whole blood, isolated PBMCs, or DNA extracted from either sample type. A word on this clone: What antigen it recognizes has not been identified. No clone much larger than this one lies a single base away; base qualities are absent.

This receptor chain uses TRBV6-5 and TRBJ2-7; the D gene lacks a confident call. The sequence was collected from a young man with active or convalescent COVID-19. The sample was peripheral blood. The CDR3 region reads CASRAIRSYEQYF. In nucleotide form, the sequence is TGTGCCAGCAGAGCTATCCGATCCTACGAGCAGTACTTC.